The entry that follows covers one T cell receptor beta chain sequence. Its antigen is currently unknown. The source of the sample is a study of immune evolution from preneoplasia to lung adenocarcinoma. Germline V CDR1 and CDR2: MDHEN, SYDVKM. The CDR3 spans 14 residues. The J segment lost 7 bases and the V segment lost 4 bases, leaving 5 bases of the junction unmatched. General study results and limits: Clonality was highest in normal lung, lower in later-stage lesions apparently.

After pathologic assessment, macro-dissection selected premalignant or tumor cells for extraction. Assay used: immunoSEQ multiplex PCR; TCRdb lists only in-frame clones, some missing. The data show fewer than 12,000 clones, 65% to 90% seen once. The sample taken for sequencing was FFPE minimally invasive lung adenocarcinoma tissue. The sequence was obtained from a person aged 65 to 85 with lung adenocarcinoma. The chain employs TRBV28 and TRBJ1-5, with 9 bases aligning to TRBD1. This CDR3 is CASSSGQGWQPQHF. Written as DNA, the CDR3 is TGTGCCAGCAGTTCGGGACAGGGTTGGCAGCCCCAGCATTTT.